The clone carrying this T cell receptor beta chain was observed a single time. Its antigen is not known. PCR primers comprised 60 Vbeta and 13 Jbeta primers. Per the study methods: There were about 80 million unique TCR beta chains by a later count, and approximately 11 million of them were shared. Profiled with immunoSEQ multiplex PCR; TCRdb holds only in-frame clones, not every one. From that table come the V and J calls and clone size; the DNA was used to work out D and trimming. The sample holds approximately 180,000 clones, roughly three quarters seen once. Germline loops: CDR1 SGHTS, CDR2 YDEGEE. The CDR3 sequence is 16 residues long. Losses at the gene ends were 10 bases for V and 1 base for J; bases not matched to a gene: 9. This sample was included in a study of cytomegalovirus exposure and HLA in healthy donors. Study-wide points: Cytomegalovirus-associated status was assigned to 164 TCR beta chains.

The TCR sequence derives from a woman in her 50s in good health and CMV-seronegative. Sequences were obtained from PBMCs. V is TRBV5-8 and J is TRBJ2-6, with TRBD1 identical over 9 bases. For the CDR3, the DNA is TGTGCCGGTTCCGGGACAGGGTCTTCTGGGGCCAACGTCCTGACTTTC. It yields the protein CAGSGTGSSGANVLTF.